Below are 12 T cell receptor beta chains sequenced from a single sample in a study of identical twins. TCRdb re-derived calls from the 5' RACE reads in MiXCR, one entry per CDR3 protein. The repertoire has about 240,000 distinct CDR3 sequences, over 9.5% of them found once; the top ten carry approximately 11%. Sequencing was performed on memory T cells sorted from blood. These receptors originate from a man in his fifties or sixties in good health.

The chain uses TRBV7-3 and TRBJ2-2; TRBD2 aligns across 10 bases. Germline trimming cut 5 bases from V and 6 bases from J; bases unmatched to any gene: 9. This CDR3 spans 16 amino acids. Germline V gene lookup returns CDR1 SGHTA and CDR2 FQGTGA. The CDR3 loop reads CASSPSGRAVPGELFF. CDR3 coding DNA: TGTGCCAGCAGCCCAAGCGGGAGGGCCGTCCCCGGGGAGCTGTTTTTT.

The chain employs TRBV12-3 or TRBV12-4 and TRBJ1-5; D is ambiguous. The CDR3 has 14 amino acids. The V end was cut by 1 base, the J end by 1 base, with 5 bases between. Here the CDR3 DNA reads TGTGCCAGCAGTTTAGTAGCCAGCAATCAGCCCCAGCATTTT. Amino acid sequence: CASSLVASNQPQHF.

This clonotype turned up a few times. J is TRBJ2-4 and V is TRBV6-2 or TRBV6-3, with a tentative D call TRBD1 (6 bases). The CDR3 contains 16 residues. The V gene lost 5 bases and the J gene lost 0 bases, with 14 bases spanning the gap. Germline-derived CDR1 and CDR2 are MNHEY and SVGEGT. CDR3 in DNA: TGTGCCAGCAGTAGAGGGGGTCTCCCAGCCAAAAACATTCAGTACTTC. Its protein product is CASSRGGLPAKNIQYF.

In its sample, this clonotype was seen many times. DNA of the CDR3: TGTGCCAGCAGCTTGGGACAGGGGGACTACGAGCAGTACTTC. As protein: CASSLGQGDYEQYF. The rearrangement links TRBV11-2 to TRBJ2-7, with 11 bases lining up with TRBD1. Trimming cost V 3 bases and J 3 bases; bases outside gene matches: 1. The germline V gene encodes CDR1 SGHAT and CDR2 FQNNGV. This CDR3 is built from 14 residues.

This chain links TRBV4-3 with TRBJ1-3; the D gene is possibly TRBD1 (5 bases). This CDR3 has 17 residues. Germline V CDR1 and CDR2: LGHNA, YSLEER. V was cut by 0 bases and J by 0 bases, with 12 bases left in between. CDR3 DNA: TGCGCCAGCAGCCAAGATAGGGCCAGGGTCTCTGGAAACACCATATATTTT. Amino acid sequence: CASSQDRARVSGNTIYF.

In its sample, this clonotype was seen many times. The chain carries TRBV2 and TRBJ1-4; possible D gene TRBD1, 6 bases. V was shortened by 6 bases and J by 4 bases, with 15 bases between the two germline ends. The CDR3 runs 15 residues. Germline V gene lookup returns CDR1 SNHLY and CDR2 FYNNEI. The CDR3 nucleotides read TGTGCCAGCAGCCAAACTCAGGGGCATAATGAAAAACTGTTTTTT. Its translation: CASSQTQGHNEKLFF. The full variable domain, with the rest looked up from reference TRBV2 and TRBJ1-4, is EPEVTQTPSHQVTQMGQEVILRCVPISNHLYFYWYRQILGQKVEFLVSFYNNEISEKSEIFDDQFSVERPDGSNFTLKIRSTKLEDSAMYFCASSQTQGHNEKLFFGSGTQLSVL.

This clonotype was recorded at least ten times. The chain employs TRBV4-3 and TRBJ2-2; TRBD2 aligns across 7 bases. V lost 6 bases, J lost 1 base, and 2 bases stayed unmatched. This CDR3 has 14 residues. CDR1 and CDR2 from the germline V gene are LGHNA and YSLEER. The CDR3 DNA sequence: TGCGCCAGCAGTGGACTAGAGAACACCGGGGAGCTGTTTTTT. This encodes CASSGLENTGELFF.

This clonotype was counted many times. CDR3 DNA: TGTGCCAGCGCCCGACAGGCCCTCTCTGGAAACACCATATATTTT. Translating it yields CASARQALSGNTIYF. The chain joins TRBV2 to TRBJ1-3; possible D gene TRBD1, 6 bases. V was pared by 8 bases and J by 0 bases, with 14 bases between. The CDR3 totals 15 residues. CDR1 is SNHLY, CDR2 FYNNEI, per germline.

This clonotype was seen ten or more times. The chain employs TRBV5-5 and TRBJ1-6; TRBD1 agrees at 8 bases. Losses at the gene ends were 4 bases for V and 7 bases for J; bases not matched to a gene: 4. The germline gives CDR1 SGHKS, CDR2 YYEKEE (reference sequence). The CDR3 runs to 14 residues. The CDR3 here is CASSPGTGNSPLHF. In DNA form, the CDR3 reads TGTGCCAGCAGCCCCGGGACAGGCAATTCACCCCTCCACTTT.

The chain carries TRBV4-2 and TRBJ1-5, with D maybe TRBD1 (6 bases). Germline lookup yields CDR1 LGHNA and CDR2 YNFKEQ. Trimming took 1 base from V and 2 from J, leaving 15 bases between them. CDR3 length: 17 amino acids. CDR3 sequence (DNA): TGTGCCAGCAGCCAAGGTAGGGCAGGGGTTCGCAATCAGCCCCAGCATTTT. Its translation is CASSQGRAGVRNQPQHF.

This clonotype was detected many times. This chain uses TRBV4-2 with TRBJ2-5, with a weak D call TRBD2 (6 bases). V gave up 6 bases and J gave up 4 bases, with 12 bases separating them. The germline V gene has CDR1 LGHNA and CDR2 YNFKEQ. The CDR3 covers 13 residues. CDR3 in DNA: TGTGCCAGCAGTCGGGGGTTAGCAGAGACCCAGTACTTC. Translating it yields CASSRGLAETQYF.

This chain connects TRBV20-1 to TRBJ2-7, with TRBD1 matching 7 bases. CDR3 length: 16 amino acids. Germline loops: CDR1 DFQATT, CDR2 SNEGSKA (reference sequence). The ends lost 0 bases at V and 0 bases at J; junction bases unmatched: 8. The CDR3, as DNA: TGCAGTGCTAGAGAGAGGGGGACAGTCAACTCCTACGAGCAGTACTTC. Its translation is CSARERGTVNSYEQYF.